This is a list of T cell receptor beta chains from one sample in a study of a mutant IDH1 vaccine in newly diagnosed glioma. These receptors lack a known antigen. Sequencing was performed with immunoSEQ multiplex PCR; in TCRdb, only in-frame clones are kept and a portion is missing. Of 120,000 or so clones in the sample, just under 80% were seen once. The specimen comprised PBMCs, sampled from a glioma patient whose treatment included an IDH1 peptide vaccine. The receptors here all came from a man aged 40-49 years with glioma. Each CDR3 is given with its conserved first and last residue. A D gene is named only where the DNA matches it firmly. Where a row states a size, it is once, few, many or the class of an expanded clone; other rows omit it.

D	size	V	J	length	CDR3	DNA
.	.	TRBV11-2	TRBJ2-2	10	CASSSGELFF	TGTGCCAGCAGCTCCGGGGAGCTGTTTTTT
.	once	TRBV7-2	TRBJ1-4	16	CASSLRIEIPGEKLFF	TGTGCCAGCAGCTTAAGGATAGAGATCCCAGGTGAAAAACTGTTTTTT
TRBD2	.	TRBV11-3	TRBJ2-1	17	CASSSGGGTSGRNEQFF	TGTGCCAGCAGCTCCGGAGGCGGGACTAGCGGCAGGAATGAGCAGTTCTTC
.	.	TRBV15	TRBJ2-2	16	CATSDRARGDTGELFF	TGTGCCACCAGCGACAGGGCCAGGGGGGACACCGGGGAGCTGTTTTTT
TRBD1	once	TRBV6-6	TRBJ2-7	14	CASRRRDRANEQYF	TGTGCCAGCAGGAGAAGGGACAGGGCCAACGAGCAGTACTTC
.	.	TRBV27	TRBJ2-7	17	CASSLRAGGASPREQYF	TGTGCCAGCAGTTTGAGAGCAGGAGGGGCGTCGCCCCGGGAGCAGTACTTC
.	.	TRBV29-1	TRBJ1-5	14	CSVVGGDRGQPQHF	TGCAGCGTTGTAGGCGGCGACCGGGGTCAGCCCCAGCATTTT
.	once	TRBV9	TRBJ2-5	14	CASSVGPNQETQYF	TGTGCCAGCAGCGTTGGTCCCAACCAAGAGACCCAGTACTTC
.	.	TRBV7-9	TRBJ1-3	12	CASSPDRGTIYF	TGTGCCAGCAGCCCGGACCGAGGCACCATATATTTT
TRBD1	.	TRBV4-2	TRBJ1-6	18	CASSQDLALGQGSSPLHF	TGTGCCAGCAGCCAAGATCTCGCTCTTGGACAGGGAAGTTCACCCCTCCACTTT
.	.	TRBV15	TRBJ2-7	13	CATSGGARYEQYF	TGTGCCACCAGCGGGGGGGCGAGGTACGAGCAGTACTTC
TRBD1	.	TRBV19	TRBJ1-5	15	CASSIKGAYNQPQHF	TGTGCCAGTAGTATTAAGGGGGCGTACAATCAGCCCCAGCATTTT
.	.	TRBV7-2	TRBJ1-2	15	CASSPTFGRNYGYTF	TGTGCCAGCAGCCCAACCTTCGGCCGAAACTATGGCTACACCTTC
.	few	TRBV5-6	TRBJ1-2	16	CASSLARSRGGYGYTF	TGTGCCAGCAGCTTGGCCAGGTCCAGGGGCGGGTATGGCTACACCTTC
.	.	TRBV4-3	TRBJ1-1	15	CASSQVEGRYTEAFF	TGCGCCAGCAGCCAAGTCGAGGGTAGATACACTGAAGCTTTCTTT
.	.	TRBV7-8	TRBJ1-4	18	CASSLELTGPAGNEKLFF	TGTGCCAGCAGCTTAGAGTTGACGGGGCCAGCGGGGAATGAAAAACTGTTTTTT
.	.	TRBV5-1	TRBJ2-2	15	CASTYRRDNTGELFF	TGCGCCAGCACCTACAGGCGGGACAACACCGGGGAGCTGTTTTTT
.	once	TRBV6-5	TRBJ2-5	14	CASSQTSYPETQYF	TGTGCCAGCAGTCAAACTAGCTATCCAGAGACCCAGTACTTC
.	.	TRBV7-2	TRBJ2-7	12	CATQADTYEQYF	TGTGCGACCCAAGCCGACACCTACGAGCAGTACTTC
.	.	TRBV5-6	TRBJ2-3	17	CASSLAGGLLSTDTQYF	TGTGCCAGCAGCTTGGCCGGGGGCTTACTCAGCACAGATACGCAGTATTTT
.	.	TRBV6-6	TRBJ1-5	15	CARPPGAGSNQPQHF	TGTGCCCGACCCCCCGGGGCAGGGAGCAATCAGCCCCAGCATTTT
.	.	TRBV7-8	TRBJ1-6	16	CASSSRRTGFNSPLHF	TGTGCCAGCAGCTCCAGGAGAACCGGGTTTAATTCACCCCTCCACTTT
.	.	TRBV2	TRBJ2-1	12	CASSGEVNEQFF	TGTGCCAGCAGCGGGGAGGTAAATGAGCAGTTCTTC
.	.	TRBV6-5	TRBJ1-4	16	CASSYLTVATNEKLFF	TGTGCCAGCAGTTACTTGACAGTTGCAACTAATGAAAAACTGTTTTTT
.	.	TRBV15	TRBJ2-5	14	CATSSGALQETQYF	TGTGCCACCAGCTCCGGAGCCCTTCAAGAGACCCAGTACTTC
TRBD1	few	TRBV7-9	TRBJ2-7	15	CASSSTGTGGREQYF	TGTGCCAGCAGCTCCACCGGGACAGGGGGCCGGGAGCAGTACTTC
.	.	TRBV7-2	TRBJ2-2	14	CASSLAERGGELFF	TGTGCCAGCAGCTTAGCGGAGAGGGGAGGGGAGCTGTTTTTT
.	.	TRBV7-9	TRBJ2-1	14	CASSFTSLMHEQFF	TGTGCCAGCAGCTTTACTAGTTTGATGCATGAGCAGTTCTTC
.	.	TRBV16	TRBJ2-7	13	CASSPMTGYEQYF	TGTGCCAGCAGCCCAATGACAGGCTACGAGCAGTACTTC
TRBD1	.	TRBV6-5	TRBJ1-1	15	CASSYPGQGGTEAFF	TGTGCCAGCAGTTACCCAGGACAGGGCGGCACTGAAGCTTTCTTT
TRBD1	.	TRBV19	TRBJ1-2	13	CASSIQDRGGYTF	TGTGCCAGTAGTATCCAGGACAGGGGAGGCTACACCTTC
.	few	TRBV11-3	TRBJ2-7	13	CASSSGSLREQYF	TGTGCCAGCAGCTCCGGGTCCCTGCGGGAGCAGTACTTC
TRBD1	.	TRBV6-5	TRBJ2-7	14	CASRRGQGSYEQYF	TGTGCCAGCAGACGCGGACAGGGGTCCTACGAGCAGTACTTC
.	few	TRBV5-6	TRBJ1-1	13	CASSPLTGTEAFF	TGTGCCAGCAGCCCCTTGACGGGCACTGAAGCTTTCTTT
.	.	TRBV4-3	TRBJ2-1	17	CASSQDPPGSSYNEQFF	TGCGCCAGCAGCCAAGATCCCCCAGGGAGCTCCTACAATGAGCAGTTCTTC